This T cell receptor (beta chain) was found in a study of shared clonotypes between healthy human individuals. The CDR3 has 12 amino acids. Trimming took 8 bases from V and 5 from J, leaving 9 bases between them. Germline-derived CDR1 and CDR2 are MDHEN and SYDVKM. Some clones are missing from TCRdb's copy, which holds only in-frame ones; the method was immunoSEQ multiplex PCR. Here the sample spans 2 million to 2.5 million clones, less than 95% being singletons. The sequence derives from a man aged 18 to 30 in good health. Some clones in this sample may be carry-over from other donors' samples. This chain joins TRBV28 and TRBJ1-4; D remains ambiguous. What was sequenced was naive CD4+ T cells from PBMCs. Noted subset: CD45RA+ positively selected. The CDR3 sequence: CASGSLNEKLFF. CDR3 DNA sequence: TGTGCCAGCGGTTCACTCAATGAAAAACTGTTTTTT. The whole variable domain, remainder taken from reference TRBV28 and TRBJ1-4, is DVKVTQSSRYLVKRTGEKVFLECVQDMDHENMFWYRQDPGLGLRLIYFSYDVKMKEKGDIPEGYSVSREKKERFSLILESASTNQTSMYLCASGSLNEKLFFGSGTQLSVL.